This record concerns one T cell receptor (beta chain) sequence. The repertoire was sequenced with immunoSEQ multiplex PCR; TCRdb's copy has only in-frame clones and lacks some. The table shows over 45,000 clones, with roughly nine tenths occurring only once. The sample belongs to a study of T cell responses to AZD1222 COVID-19 vaccine. The CDR3 spans 16 residues. CDR1 and CDR2 from the germline V gene are MRHNA and SNTAGT. V lost 0 bases and J lost 6, with 15 bases in between. This TCR came from an adult who received the AZD1222 COVID-19 vaccine. The sequencing used peripheral blood, collected 28 days after the second AZD1222 dose. The chain combines TRBV6-4 with TRBJ2-1; no definite D call. CDR3 nucleotides: TGTGCCAGCAGTGACTCGAGGCAGCGCAGGTTCAATGAGCAGTTCTTC. Translated, it gives CASSDSRQRRFNEQFF.